Following are 23 T cell receptor beta chains from one sample sequenced in a study of T-cell reconstitution after alpha-beta-depleted transplantation in children. Preparation of the TCRbeta library involved a method that used unique molecular identifiers. One entry per CDR3 protein, called by TCRdb with MiXCR from the PCR reads. The sample consists of hundreds of thousands of distinct CDR3 sequences, roughly 13% of them appearing once. Sequencing used PBMCs, obtained before TCRalphabeta/CD19-depleted stem cell transplant. The receptors come from a girl aged 2 to 10 with congenital amegakaryocytic thrombocytopenia, due to receive a stem cell transplant.

A word on this clonotype: This sequence may be a read error, since a much larger clone differs from it by one base. V and J are TRBV20-1 and TRBJ2-7; the D gene is possibly TRBD1 (6 bases). The CDR3 consists of 14 residues. Trimming cost V 6 bases and J 2 bases, with 17 bases left between them. Germline V gives CDR1 DFQATT, CDR2 SNEGSKA (reference sequence). The CDR3 DNA reads as TGCAGTGCCTGCCCGTTAGGGACAACCTACGAGCAGTACTTC. This gives the protein CSACPLGTTYEQYF.

This clonotype was counted between two and nine times. The V and J genes are TRBV29-1 and TRBJ2-5, with 10 bases lining up with TRBD2. Germline V gene lookup returns CDR1 SQVTM and CDR2 ANQGSEA. After removal of 1 base from V and 5 bases from J, the junction contained 7 bases not matched to a gene. The CDR3 is 15 residues long. The CDR3 sequence is CSVEGASGRPETQYF. In DNA, the CDR3 is TGCAGCGTTGAAGGGGCTAGCGGGAGACCCGAGACCCAGTACTTC.

The chain recombines TRBV20-1 with TRBJ2-3, with 8 bases identical to TRBD2. The CDR3 consists of 14 residues. Per germline, CDR1 DFQATT and CDR2 SNEGSKA (reference sequence). J lost 5 bases, V lost 0 bases, and 4 bases had no gene match. CDR3 loop: CSARETGGGDTQYF. Here the CDR3 DNA reads TGCAGTGCTAGAGAGACGGGAGGGGGAGATACGCAGTATTTT.

Regarding this clonotype: A read error is possible here, since a much larger clone lies one base away. The V call is TRBV12-3 or TRBV12-4, the J call TRBJ1-2, with D unclear. Trimming removed 2 bases from V and 5 bases from J, with 21 bases in between. The CDR3 contains 17 residues. The CDR3 DNA reads as TGTGCCAGCAGTTTAATCGCGACAATCCGATTTGGGTATGGCTACACCTTC. Residues: CASSLIATIRFGYGYTF.

The V call is TRBV30, the J call TRBJ1-1; possible D gene TRBD1, 5 bases. This CDR3 is 12 amino acids long. Germline loops: CDR1 GTSNPN, CDR2 SVGIG (reference sequence). Trimming stripped 0 bases from V and 3 bases from J, with 5 bases between. CDR3 region: CAWSVGDTEAFF. CDR3 in DNA: TGTGCCTGGAGTGTAGGGGACACTGAAGCTTTCTTT.

At least ten counts were recorded for this clonotype. This chain joins TRBV28 and TRBJ2-7; D not certain. The CDR3 spans 14 residues. V gave up 10 bases and J gave up 3 bases, with 19 bases separating them. Per the germline V gene, CDR1 is MDHEN and CDR2 is SYDVKM. CDR3 DNA sequence: TGTGCCACACAACTTCCCCTGGGGTTCTACGAGCAGTACTTC. Amino acid sequence: CATQLPLGFYEQYF.

DNA for the CDR3: TGTGCCAGCAGCAAACCGGGACTAGCGGAGAATAGCACAGATACGCAGTATTTT. Translating gives CASSKPGLAENSTDTQYF. The V and J genes are TRBV21-1 and TRBJ2-3; TRBD2 is taken as the D call from the table, unchecked against the DNA. TRBV21-1 is an annotated pseudogene. This CDR3 has 18 residues.

The genes are TRBV12-3 or TRBV12-4 and TRBJ1-2; D ambiguous. Trimming stripped 1 base from V and 11 bases from J, with 11 bases between. The CDR3 has 12 residues. CDR3 in amino acids: CASSLGRGSYTF. Written as DNA, the CDR3 is TGTGCCAGCAGTTTAGGTCGGGGAAGTTACACCTTC.

A note on this clonotype: One base away lies a much larger clone, so this may be a sequencing read error. The CDR3 loop reads CSAKGSFGEQFF. DNA of the CDR3: TGCAGTGCCAAGGGGTCCTTCGGGGAGCAGTTTTTT. This sequence joins TRBV20-1 and TRBJ2-2; D may correspond to TRBD1 or TRBD2 (5 bases each). The CDR3 has 12 residues. Germline lookup yields CDR1 DFQATT and CDR2 SNEGSKA (reference sequence).

This clonotype has ten or more counts. This chain links TRBV20-1 with TRBJ2-3; weak D call: TRBD2 (6 bases). Germline loops: CDR1 DFQATT, CDR2 SNEGSKA (reference sequence). The CDR3 sequence is 13 residues long. V gave up 5 bases and J gave up 6 bases, with 15 bases separating them. The CDR3 sequence: CSAPGLPSDTQYF. DNA for the CDR3: TGCAGTGCTCCGGGACTCCCCTCGGATACGCAGTATTTT.

This clonotype has a handful of counts. The J gene is TRBJ2-1, the V gene TRBV5-1, with D tentatively TRBD2 (6 bases). The V end was cut by 1 base, the J end by 2 bases, with 16 bases between. The V gene's germline CDR1 is SGHRS and CDR2 YFSETQ. This CDR3 comprises 17 residues. Here the CDR3 DNA reads TGCGCCAGCAGCTTGTGGGTACTAGCCGATCCCTACAATGAGCAGTTCTTC. It is translated as CASSLWVLADPYNEQFF.

This clonotype has a count of ten or more. The chain is built from TRBV11-2 and TRBJ2-2; 10 bases are a match to TRBD1. Germline V gene data show CDR1 as SGHAT and CDR2 as FQNNGV. Trimming took 9 bases from V and 7 from J; bases not matched to a gene: 5. The CDR3 consists of 13 residues. The DNA of the CDR3 is TGTGCCAGTCGACAGGGGGCTGACGGGGAGCTGTTTTTT. It encodes CASRQGADGELFF. Full variable domain (outside the CDR3, taken from reference TRBV11-2 and TRBJ2-2): EAGVAQSPRYKIIEKRQSVAFWCNPISGHATLYWYQQILGQGPKLLIQFQNNGVVDDSQLPKDRFSAERLKGVDSTLKIQPAKLEDSAVYLCASRQGADGELFFGEGSRLTVL.

This clonotype was counted ten times or more. This rearrangement joins TRBV5-1 to TRBJ2-7, with D possibly being TRBD2 (5 bases). This CDR3 contains 16 residues. V lost 4 bases to trimming and J lost 3 bases, with 20 bases between them. Germline lookup yields CDR1 SGHRS and CDR2 YFSETQ. The CDR3 coding sequence is TGCGCCAGCAGCCTCCGTCGGGGTAACGGATTCTACGAGCAGTACTTC. Translated: CASSLRRGNGFYEQYF.

At least ten counts were recorded for this clonotype. The rearrangement joins TRBV18 to TRBJ2-7, with 14 nucleotides matching TRBD2. This CDR3 has 15 residues. In germline, CDR1 is KGHSH, CDR2 LQKENI. With V trimmed by 5 bases and J by 4 bases, 4 bases remained unmatched. CDR3 bases: TGTGCCAGCTCATCCAGGACTAGCGGGGGGTACGAGCAGTACTTC. Protein: CASSSRTSGGYEQYF.

The rearrangement joins TRBV29-1 to TRBJ2-1; 11 nucleotides line up with TRBD2. The germline gives CDR1 SQVTM, CDR2 ANQGSEA. Losses at the gene ends were 6 bases for V and 8 bases for J; bases not matched to a gene: 15. This CDR3 has 16 residues. In DNA form, the CDR3 reads TGCAGCGTCGAGGCTGTCACTAGCGGGAGTTGGGATGAGCAGTTCTTC. Translation: CSVEAVTSGSWDEQFF.

V gene TRBV5-5 combines with J gene TRBJ2-1; 9 bases fit TRBD2. The germline gives CDR1 SGHKS, CDR2 YYEKEE (reference sequence). The CDR3 extends over 14 amino acids. The V and J ends lost 4 bases and 11 bases, in that order; junction bases with no gene match: 10. The CDR3 spells CASSPGRLAGKQFF. The CDR3 DNA reads as TGTGCCAGCAGCCCCGGCCGGCTAGCGGGAAAGCAGTTCTTC.

This clonotype occurred many times. The chain couples TRBV29-1 to TRBJ1-1; D is ambiguous. Trimming removed 0 bases from V and 11 bases from J, with 10 bases in between. The CDR3 sequence is 11 residues long. Germline CDR1 reads SQVTM; CDR2 reads ANQGSEA. The CDR3 sequence is CSVEEVSVAFF. The CDR3 region has the DNA TGCAGCGTTGAAGAGGTCAGCGTGGCTTTCTTT.

This clonotype was counted once. A much larger clonotype is one base distant, so this may be a read error. This chain joins TRBV7-9 and TRBJ2-3; unclear D gene. Germline V CDR1 and CDR2: SEHNR, FQNEAQ (reference sequence). This CDR3 spans 14 amino acids. The ends were cut back, 7 bases at V and 3 bases at J, with 14 bases in the middle. The CDR3 sequence is CASINAYGTDTQYF. Written as DNA, the CDR3 is TGTGCCAGCATCAATGCCTACGGTACAGATACGCAGTATTTT.

CDR3 sequence reads: CASSQGFTGQGWGYEQYF. The CDR3 region has the DNA TGCGCCAGCAGCCAGGGGTTTACGGGACAGGGATGGGGGTACGAGCAGTACTTC. V usage is TRBV4-1 and J usage is TRBJ2-7, with 9 bases identical to TRBD1. V was pared by 3 bases and J by 4 bases, with 16 bases of the junction left unmatched. The germline V gene encodes CDR1 MGHRA and CDR2 YSYEKL. The length of the CDR3 is 18 residues.

This clonotype was seen only a few times. This chain joins TRBV12-3 or TRBV12-4 and TRBJ2-3; D is undetermined. The CDR3 runs 15 residues. Trimming removed 6 bases from V and 0 bases from J, with 13 bases in between. In nucleotides, the CDR3 is TGTGCCAGCAGCCGAAGGACCATTAGCACAGATACGCAGTATTTT. It translates to CASSRRTISTDTQYF.

This clonotype was counted only a few times. This sequence joins TRBV12-3 or TRBV12-4 and TRBJ2-5; D is unclear. V lost 3 bases to trimming and J lost 3 bases, with 17 bases between them. CDR3 length: 16 amino acids. The CDR3 is CASSLISWAAKETQYF. In DNA form, the CDR3 reads TGTGCCAGCAGTTTGATCTCTTGGGCCGCAAAAGAGACCCAGTACTTC.

There are a few counts of this clonotype. CDR3 protein: CSVRVSTYEQYF. In nucleotides, the CDR3 is TGCAGCGTCCGGGTTTCGACCTACGAGCAGTACTTC. The chain links TRBV29-1 to TRBJ2-7; D remains ambiguous. The germline V gene encodes CDR1 SQVTM and CDR2 ANQGSEA. The CDR3 contains 12 residues. V lost 6 bases and J 2 bases, leaving 11 bases between the germline ends.

This clonotype was counted at least ten times. The genes are TRBV11-2 and TRBJ2-7; D is possibly TRBD1 (6 bases). Germline V CDR1 and CDR2: SGHAT, FQNNGV. V gave up 6 bases and J gave up 3 bases, with 18 bases separating them. The CDR3 totals 15 residues. The CDR3 sequence: CASRPGRDTFYEQYF. CDR3 nucleotides: TGTGCCAGCAGACCTGGCCGGGACACCTTCTACGAGCAGTACTTC.